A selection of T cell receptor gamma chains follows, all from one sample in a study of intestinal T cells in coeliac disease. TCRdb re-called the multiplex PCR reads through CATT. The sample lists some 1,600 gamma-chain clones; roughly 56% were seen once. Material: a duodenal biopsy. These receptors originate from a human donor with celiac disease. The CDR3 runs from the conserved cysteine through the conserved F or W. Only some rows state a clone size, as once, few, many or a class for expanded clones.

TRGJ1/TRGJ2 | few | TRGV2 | TGTGCCACCTGGGACGGGCGATCCGGGAAACTCTTT | CATWDGRSGKLF
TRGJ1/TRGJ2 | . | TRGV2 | TGTGCCACCTGGGACGGGCCGAGGGTTTATTATGAGAAACTCTTT | CATWDGPRVYYEKLF
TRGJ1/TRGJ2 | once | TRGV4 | TGTGCACCTGGGCCCAATTATTATAAGAAACTCTTT | CAPGPNYYKKLF
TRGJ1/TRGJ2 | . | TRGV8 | TGTGCCACCTGGCCCGACTCGCGGATTATAAAGAAACTCTTT | CATWPDSRIIKKLF
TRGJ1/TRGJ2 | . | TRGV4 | TGTGCCACCTGGGATGGGTCGGGGAAACTCTTT | CATWDGSGKLF
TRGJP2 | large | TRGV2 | TGTGCCACCTGGGACGGGGGGGTTATGGGTGATTGGATCAAGACGTTT | CATWDGGVMGDWIKTF
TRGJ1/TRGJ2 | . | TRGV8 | TGTGCCGCCTGGGATGATCCAAAGAAACTCTTT | CAAWDDPKKLF
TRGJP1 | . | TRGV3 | TGTGCCACCTGGGACAGTCTATATACCACTGGCTGGTTCAAGATATTT | CATWDSLYTTGWFKIF
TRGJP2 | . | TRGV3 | TGTGCCACCTGGGACAGGCCCGCAGCCTATAGTGATTGGATCAAGACGTTT | CATWDRPAAYSDWIKTF
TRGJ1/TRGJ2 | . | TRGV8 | TGTGCCACCTGGGATAGAGGGTATAAGAAACTCTTT | CATWDRGYKKLF
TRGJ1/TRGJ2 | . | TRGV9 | TGTGCCTTGTGGGAGATGAAACTCTTT | CALWEMKLF
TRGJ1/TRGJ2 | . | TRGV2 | TGTGCCACTGGGACTGGCCCAGAGGGTTATTATAAGAAACTCTTT | CATGTGPEGYYKKLF
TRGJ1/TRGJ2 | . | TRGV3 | TGTGCCACCTTCTATGATTATAAGAAACTCTTT | CATFYDYKKLF
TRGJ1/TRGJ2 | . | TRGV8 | TGTGCCACCTGGGATAGGGGGTATTATAAGAAACTCTTT | CATWDRGYYKKLF
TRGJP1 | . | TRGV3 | TGTGCCACCTGGGACGGGTGGGCCACTGGTTGGTTCAAGATATTT | CATWDGWATGWFKIF
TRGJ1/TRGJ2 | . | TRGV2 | TGTGCCACCTGGGGCGGGCGGGGTTATTATAAGAAACTCTTT | CATWGGRGYYKKLF
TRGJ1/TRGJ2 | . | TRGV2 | TGTGCCACCTGGGACGGGGGGGGATATTATAAGAAACTCTTT | CATWDGGGYYKKLF
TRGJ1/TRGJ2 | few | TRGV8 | TGTGCCACCTGGGGGACCTCTTATTATAAGAAACTCTTT | CATWGTSYYKKLF
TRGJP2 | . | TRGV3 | TGTGCCACCTGGGACAGCCCCCCCCTCTTGAGTGATTGGATCAAGACGTTT | CATWDSPPLLSDWIKTF
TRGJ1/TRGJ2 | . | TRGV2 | TGTGCCACCTGGGACAGGCAGGGTTATTATAAGAAACTCTTT | CATWDRQGYYKKLF
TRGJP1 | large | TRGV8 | TGTGCCACCATGGGTTGGTTCAAGATATTT | CATMGWFKIF
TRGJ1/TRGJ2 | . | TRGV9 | TGTGCCTTGTGGGGGGTGGAGGTGTGGAGTTATTATAAGAAACTCTTT | CALWGVEVWSYYKKLF
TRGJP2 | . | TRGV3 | TGTGCCACCTGGGACCCAGTATTTGTTTTGGGTGATTGGATCAAGACGTTT | CATWDPVFVLGDWIKTF